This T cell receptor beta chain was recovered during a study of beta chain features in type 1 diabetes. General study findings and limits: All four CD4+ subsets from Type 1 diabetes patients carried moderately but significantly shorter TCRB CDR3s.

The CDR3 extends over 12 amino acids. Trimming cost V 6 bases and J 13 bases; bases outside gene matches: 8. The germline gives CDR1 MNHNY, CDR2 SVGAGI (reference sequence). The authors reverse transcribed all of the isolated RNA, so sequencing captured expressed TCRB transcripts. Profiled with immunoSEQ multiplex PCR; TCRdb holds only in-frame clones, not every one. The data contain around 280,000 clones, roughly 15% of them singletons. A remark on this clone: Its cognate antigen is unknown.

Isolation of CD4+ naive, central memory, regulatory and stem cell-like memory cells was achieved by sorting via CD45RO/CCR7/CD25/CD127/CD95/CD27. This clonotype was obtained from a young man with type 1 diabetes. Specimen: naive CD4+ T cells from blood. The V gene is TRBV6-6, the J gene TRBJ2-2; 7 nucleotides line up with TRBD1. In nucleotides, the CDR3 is TGTGCCAGCAGGGACAGGTTTGGTGGGCTGTTTTTT. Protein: CASRDRFGGLFF.